One and the same sample provided the 11 T cell receptor beta chains below, sequenced in a study of a mutant IDH1 vaccine in newly diagnosed glioma. Clones were sequenced by immunoSEQ multiplex PCR, and TCRdb holds only the in-frame ones, with some missing. Of around 65,000 clones listed, under 85% were seen once; the top ten hold 3.8%. Time point denoted: week 47, end of study. Every vaccination contained 300 ug of the mutant IDH1 20-mer peptide and was paired with topical imiquimod. Their antigen targets remain unknown. This specimen consisted of PBMCs, obtained from a glioma patient whose treatment included an IDH1 peptide vaccine. The source of these receptors is a young man with glioma.

The chain couples TRBV7-9 to TRBJ2-2; maybe TRBD2 (5 bases). CDR3 length: 17 residues. Trimming cost V 4 bases and J 5 bases, with 20 bases left between them. Germline CDR1 SEHNR, CDR2 FQNEAQ (reference sequence). CDR3 nucleotide sequence: TGTGCCAGCAGCTCATCCCGAACAGAGGGTGGGACCGGGGAGCTGTTTTTT. As protein: CASSSSRTEGGTGELFF.

This clone occurred once. The chain links TRBV19 to TRBJ2-2, with a possible D match to TRBD2 (6 bases). Trimming took 7 bases from V and 1 from J, leaving 13 bases between them. The germline CDR1 and CDR2 sequences are LNHDA and SQIVND (reference sequence). The CDR3 consists of 15 residues. Here the CDR3 reads CASKDGGMNTGELFF. The DNA of the CDR3 is TGTGCCAGTAAAGACGGCGGGATGAACACCGGGGAGCTGTTTTTT.

The V call is TRBV7-6, the J call TRBJ1-2; 9 positions agree with TRBD1. The CDR3 is 15 residues long. Trimming cost V 4 bases and J 4 bases; bases outside gene matches: 7. The germline gives CDR1 SGHVS, CDR2 FNYEAQ. DNA of the CDR3: TGTGCCAGCAGCTCCCATATGGACAGGGGCTATGGCTACACCTTC. It translates to CASSSHMDRGYGYTF.

The V and J genes are TRBV5-1 and TRBJ2-7, with 9 bases identical to TRBD2. With V trimmed by 1 base and J by 2 bases, 4 bases remained unmatched. The germline V gene has CDR1 SGHRS and CDR2 YFSETQ. This CDR3 has 15 residues. The CDR3 region has the DNA TGCGCCAGCAGCTTGAAAGCGGGGGGACCCTACGAGCAGTACTTC. It specifies CASSLKAGGPYEQYF.

The V call is TRBV30, the J call TRBJ1-5, with D uncertain. The CDR3 runs to 12 residues. V shed 5 bases and J shed 4 bases, with 9 bases lying between them. Germline CDR1 is GTSNPN and CDR2 is SVGIG (reference sequence). The CDR3 DNA reads TGTGCCTGGGAAAAGGGTAATCAGCCCCAGCATTTT. It specifies CAWEKGNQPQHF.

Written as DNA, the CDR3 is TGTGCCAGCAGTCCGACCAGACAGGGGGCGCGAACTGAAAAACTGTTTTTT. Residues: CASSPTRQGARTEKLFF. V and J are TRBV27 and TRBJ1-4; 10 positions agree with TRBD1. CDR3 length: 17 amino acids. Germline CDR1 is MNHEY and CDR2 is SMNVEV (reference sequence). V was pared by 5 bases and J by 7 bases, with 13 bases of the junction left unmatched.

The chain couples TRBV25-1 to TRBJ1-3; D is ambiguous. Germline V gene lookup returns CDR1 MGHDK and CDR2 SYGVNS. The V and J ends lost 5 bases and 0 bases respectively, with 14 bases between them. This CDR3 has 16 amino acids. CDR3 sequence reads: CASSMARTGSGNTIYF. The DNA for the CDR3 is TGTGCCAGCAGTATGGCCCGGACGGGCTCTGGAAACACCATATATTTT.

The CDR3 here is CASSEGPNEQFF. The CDR3 DNA sequence: TGTGCCAGCAGCGAGGGCCCCAATGAGCAGTTCTTC. This chain connects TRBV9 to TRBJ2-1; D is unclear. V was shortened by 3 bases and J by 6 bases, with 7 bases between the two germline ends. The CDR3 has 12 amino acids. Germline V gene data show CDR1 as SGDLS and CDR2 as YYNGEE.

The J gene is TRBJ1-4, the V gene TRBV6-1; D is unresolved. CDR1 MNHNS and CDR2 SASEGT come from the germline V gene. CDR3 length equals 14 residues. Trimming removed 10 bases at V and 8 bases at J, with 20 bases between. CDR3 nucleotides: TGTGCCAACCAGACGGATCTTTTCGGGGAAAAACTGTTTTTT. This gives the protein CANQTDLFGEKLFF.

This rearrangement joins TRBV9 to TRBJ1-2, with TRBD1 as a possible D gene (5 bases). CDR1 is SGDLS and CDR2 is YYNGEE in the germline V gene. The CDR3 is 14 residues long. V dropped 4 bases and J dropped 2 bases, with 12 bases sitting between them. In DNA form, the CDR3 reads TGTGCCAGCAGCCGATCGGGGCTGAACTATGGCTACACCTTC. Amino acids: CASSRSGLNYGYTF.

The rearrangement uses TRBV7-6 and TRBJ1-5; possibly TRBD1 for D (5 bases). This CDR3 is 13 amino acids long. Deletions cut 1 base from V and 7 bases from J, with 8 bases between. CDR1 is SGHVS, CDR2 FNYEAQ, per germline. The CDR3: CASSLVGGQPQHF. CDR3 coding DNA: TGTGCCAGCAGCTTAGTTGGGGGGCAGCCCCAGCATTTT.